This entry lists 31 T cell receptor beta chains sequenced from one sample in a study of cytomegalovirus exposure and HLA in healthy donors (dated by TCRdb to about 2017). The receptor library was made with the immunoSEQ multiplex PCR assay. For the multiplex PCR, a mixture combining 60 forward primers for TCR Vbeta segments and 13 reverse primers for TCR Jbeta segments was used. Here the immuneACCESS table is served through TCRdb, limited to in-frame sequences with V and J called. Missing clones are a known gap in these copies; in checked studies unresolved V genes cover under half, and the rest lacks a known reason. This sample is represented by under 200,000 clones; about four fifths of them were singletons. Roughly an eighth of the sample is in the top ten clones. The sequenced sample was PBMCs. Source of these receptors: a woman in her 30s in good health and CMV-seropositive.

This chain uses TRBV7-9 with TRBJ1-5, with D tentatively TRBD1 (5 bases). Germline V gene data show CDR1 as SEHNR and CDR2 as FQNEAQ (reference sequence). The CDR3 runs 13 residues. V lost 3 bases and J lost 7, with 10 bases in between. CDR3 residues: CASSFSTAQPQHF. The CDR3 DNA reads TGTGCCAGCAGCTTCTCGACAGCACAGCCCCAGCATTTT.

This sequence joins TRBV14 and TRBJ1-1; D is perhaps TRBD1 (5 bases). The CDR3 has 15 residues. Germline CDR1 and CDR2: SGHDN and FVKESK. V was shortened by 1 base and J by 7 bases, with 16 bases between the two germline ends. The chain's CDR3 is CASSQVTGGFGEAFF. The CDR3 DNA reads TGTGCCAGCAGCCAAGTTACAGGCGGTTTCGGTGAAGCTTTCTTT.

This clone has only a few counts. This chain connects TRBV4-1 to TRBJ2-3, with TRBD2 identical over 11 bases. CDR1 and CDR2 (germline): MGHRA, YSYEKL. J lost 1 base, V lost 5 bases, and 5 bases had no gene match. This CDR3 contains 16 residues. The CDR3 DNA reads as TGCGCCAGCAGCAGGGAGGGACTAGCGGGCACAGATACGCAGTATTTT. Protein sequence: CASSREGLAGTDTQYF.

This clone was counted a few times. This chain uses TRBV2 with TRBJ2-7; 11 nucleotides line up with TRBD2. Per germline, CDR1 SNHLY and CDR2 FYNNEI. The CDR3 runs to 18 residues. Trimming took 1 base from V and 2 from J; bases not matched to a gene: 10. DNA of the CDR3: TGTGCCAGCAGTGAAGTTCCGGGACTAGCGGAGGTAACCTACGAGCAGTACTTC. Encoded protein: CASSEVPGLAEVTYEQYF. The variable domain in full, completed from reference TRBV2 and TRBJ2-7, reads EPEVTQTPSHQVTQMGQEVILRCVPISNHLYFYWYRQILGQKVEFLVSFYNNEISEKSEIFDDQFSVERPDGSNFTLKIRSTKLEDSAMYFCASSEVPGLAEVTYEQYFGPGTRLTVT.

This clone has more than one count but fewer than ten. The chain employs TRBV6-1 and TRBJ2-3, with D unclear. The germline V gene has CDR1 MNHNS and CDR2 SASEGT. Trimming left V 2 bases short and J 1 base short, with 13 bases between. This CDR3 comprises 16 residues. The CDR3 sequence: CASSETASQGTDTQYF. CDR3 DNA sequence: TGTGCCAGCAGTGAAACGGCAAGTCAGGGCACAGATACGCAGTATTTT.

The rearrangement joins TRBV19 to TRBJ2-5, with D tentatively TRBD2 (5 bases). CDR1 and CDR2 from the germline V gene are LNHDA and SQIVND (reference sequence). V was cut by 5 bases and J by 11 bases, with 18 bases left in between. The CDR3 is made up of 13 amino acids. The CDR3 region is CASSWGASEEQYF. The CDR3 DNA follows: TGTGCCAGTAGTTGGGGAGCTTCGGAAGAGCAGTACTTC.

This clone came up once. The chain joins TRBV29-1 to TRBJ2-5; the D is unclear. Germline V CDR1 and CDR2: SQVTM, ANQGSEA. CDR3 length: 12 amino acids. The germline V and J ends were trimmed by 7 bases and 5 bases, with 14 bases remaining between them. The CDR3 reads CSATSHGETQYF. CDR3 sequence (DNA): TGCAGCGCGACTTCACACGGGGAGACCCAGTACTTC.

The V call is TRBV11-1, the J call TRBJ2-1; D unclear. The CDR3 is made up of 13 amino acids. Trimming stripped 2 bases from V and 5 bases from J, with 7 bases between. CDR1 is SGHAT and CDR2 is FQDESV in the germline V gene (reference sequence). The CDR3 bases are TGTGCCAGCAGCTTACGGTTCAACAATGAGCAGTTCTTC. It encodes CASSLRFNNEQFF.

This clone has only one observation. The chain carries TRBV6-1 and TRBJ1-1; perhaps TRBD1 as D (6 bases). The CDR3 runs to 16 residues. Germline lookup yields CDR1 MNHNS and CDR2 SASEGT. V gave up 2 bases and J gave up 2 bases, with 15 bases separating them. CDR3 protein: CASSEREGGGNTEAFF. The DNA of the CDR3 is TGTGCCAGCAGTGAACGCGAGGGGGGGGGAAACACTGAAGCTTTCTTT.

The gene calls are TRBV6-5 and TRBJ2-5, with TRBD2 identical over 9 bases. From germline, CDR1 is MNHEY and CDR2 SVGAGI. CDR3 size: 13 residues. V trimming: 2 bases; J trimming: 5 bases; junction bases outside the gene matches: 0. The CDR3 loop reads CASSYSGRETQYF. The CDR3 DNA follows: TGTGCCAGCAGTTACAGCGGGAGGGAGACCCAGTACTTC.

V and J are TRBV19 and TRBJ2-7, with 10 nucleotides matching TRBD1. Looked up from germline, CDR1 is LNHDA and CDR2 is SQIVND (reference sequence). Trimming took 5 bases from V and 3 from J; bases not matched to a gene: 7. This CDR3 is 15 amino acids long. In DNA form, the CDR3 reads TGTGCCAGTAGTGTTGGGACAGGGGAAGGCTACGAGCAGTACTTC. Encoded protein: CASSVGTGEGYEQYF.

This clone was detected a few times. The junction and the germline gene differ at one end; a read error may be behind it. The CDR3 is CASSGTLSYEQYF. The CDR3 DNA reads as TGTGCCAGCAGCGGGACACTATCCTATGAGCAGTACTTC. The chain couples TRBV7-9 to TRBJ2-7; perhaps TRBD1 as D (6 bases). The CDR3 sequence is 13 residues long. From germline, CDR1 is SEHNR and CDR2 FQNEAQ (reference sequence).

The chain combines TRBV13 with TRBJ2-3, with 11 bases fitting TRBD2. The trim removed 3 bases at V and 3 bases at J, leaving 2 bases unmatched. CDR3 length: 15 amino acids. Germline CDR1 and CDR2: PRHDT and FYEKMQ (reference sequence). CDR3 sequence: CASSLTSGTTDTQYF. The CDR3 DNA reads as TGTGCCAGCAGCTTGACTAGCGGGACAACAGATACGCAGTATTTT. The full variable domain, rest sourced from reference TRBV13 and TRBJ2-3, is AAGVIQSPRHLIKEKRETATLKCYPIPRHDTVYWYQQGPGQDPQFLISFYEKMQSDKGSIPDRFSAQQFSDYHSELNMSSLELGDSALYFCASSLTSGTTDTQYFGPGTRLTVL.

V usage is TRBV7-9 and J usage is TRBJ2-2, with TRBD1 identical over 8 bases. The CDR3 runs to 16 residues. V trimming: 4 bases; J trimming: 3 bases; junction bases outside the gene matches: 7. Germline CDR1 is SEHNR and CDR2 is FQNEAQ (reference sequence). The CDR3 nucleotides are TGTGCCAGCAGCTCGGGGACAGGTCTTTACACCGGGGAGCTGTTTTTT. It is translated as CASSSGTGLYTGELFF.

The chain couples TRBV11-3 to TRBJ2-7; 10 bases align to TRBD2. CDR1 is SGHNT, CDR2 YENEEA, per germline. J was trimmed by 3 bases and V by 1 base; bases with no gene match: 3. The CDR3 totals 15 residues. This CDR3 reads CASSLVSSGSYEQYF. The CDR3 nucleotides read TGTGCCAGCAGCTTAGTATCTAGCGGGAGCTACGAGCAGTACTTC.

This clone was observed a few times. The chain is built from TRBV11-1 and TRBJ1-2; D gene uncertain. This CDR3 has 18 amino acids. Germline CDR1 reads SGHAT; CDR2 reads FQDESV (reference sequence). V was clipped by 2 bases and J by 6 bases, with 25 bases between them. In DNA, the CDR3 is TGTGCCAGCAGCTTAATAGCCCCCCGGGGTTTTACGAGGCATGGCTACACCTTC. This encodes CASSLIAPRGFTRHGYTF. The variable domain in full, completed from reference TRBV11-1 and TRBJ1-2, reads EAEVAQSPRYKITEKSQAVAFWCDPISGHATLYWYRQILGQGPELLVQFQDESVVDDSQLPKDRFSAERLKGVDSTLKIQPAELGDSAMYLCASSLIAPRGFTRHGYTFGSGTRLTVV.

The gene calls are TRBV7-3 and TRBJ1-3, with a weak D call TRBD1 (6 bases). CDR1 is SGHTA, CDR2 FQGTGA, per germline. This CDR3 comprises 14 residues. V lost 5 bases to trimming and J lost 0 bases, with 8 bases between them. The CDR3 loop reads CASSPDSSGNTIYF. The DNA of the CDR3 is TGTGCCAGCAGCCCGGACAGCTCTGGAAACACCATATATTTT.

This clone was detected only once. V is TRBV4-1 and J is TRBJ2-2; D is unclear. The V end lost 0 bases, the J end lost 4 bases, and 9 bases lay between the germline ends. Germline loops: CDR1 MGHRA, CDR2 YSYEKL. CDR3 length: 15 amino acids. The CDR3 DNA sequence: TGCGCCAGCAGCCAAGATCGACCAGGCACCGGGGAGCTGTTTTTT. Protein sequence: CASSQDRPGTGELFF.

The chain joins TRBV2 to TRBJ1-5; 9 bases are shared with TRBD1. The V gene end was trimmed by 4 bases and the J gene end by 7 bases; junction bases not matched to a gene: 5. The germline V gene has CDR1 SNHLY and CDR2 FYNNEI. This CDR3 has 14 amino acids. The CDR3 loop reads CASSVDRGNQPQHF. In DNA form, the CDR3 reads TGTGCCAGCAGTGTAGACAGGGGGAACCAGCCCCAGCATTTT.

V usage is TRBV7-9 and J usage is TRBJ1-2; D is undetermined. Germline CDR1 SEHNR, CDR2 FQNEAQ (reference sequence). Trimming removed 4 bases at V and 5 bases at J, with 11 bases between. This CDR3 comprises 13 residues. CDR3 sequence reads: CASSYSQDYGYTF. The CDR3, as DNA: TGTGCCAGCAGCTACAGCCAGGATTATGGCTACACCTTC.

The chain carries TRBV7-9 and TRBJ2-7; D perhaps matches TRBD2 (5 bases). Germline V gives CDR1 SEHNR, CDR2 FQNEAQ (reference sequence). The ends were cut back, 3 bases at V and 6 bases at J, with 12 bases in the middle. The CDR3 runs to 13 residues. Here the CDR3 reads CASSFNREGEQYF. The CDR3 DNA follows: TGTGCCAGCAGCTTTAACCGGGAAGGCGAGCAGTACTTC.

The chain joins TRBV6-5 to TRBJ1-1, with 10 bases aligning to TRBD1. This CDR3 has 14 residues. V shed 6 bases and J 5 bases; nucleotides not matched to a gene: 6. Per the germline V gene, CDR1 is MNHEY and CDR2 is SVGAGI. The CDR3 protein is CASRDRGEGTEAFF. The CDR3 nucleotides are TGTGCCAGCAGGGACAGGGGGGAAGGAACTGAAGCTTTCTTT.

The chain is built from TRBV6-1 and TRBJ1-6; the D gene is possibly TRBD1 (5 bases). V dropped 6 bases and J dropped 10 bases, with 16 bases sitting between them. Per the germline V gene, CDR1 is MNHNS and CDR2 is SASEGT. This CDR3 is 14 amino acids long. CDR3 nucleotide sequence: TGTGCCAGCAGGGAACTCGGGTCAGGGTCACCCCTCCACTTT. This sequence encodes CASRELGSGSPLHF.

This clone was found once. The V call is TRBV6-4, the J call TRBJ1-1; D gene uncertain. Between the trimmed V and J ends, which lost 4 bases and 11 bases, there was a span of 17 bases. Germline V gene sequence: CDR1 MRHNA, CDR2 SNTAGT. CDR3 length: 13 residues. CDR3: CASSATTEGKAFF. The CDR3 DNA reads as TGTGCCAGCAGTGCCACGACCGAGGGCAAGGCTTTCTTT.

This sequence joins TRBV11-3 and TRBJ2-1; 7 bases are a match to TRBD2. V lost 5 bases, J lost 5 bases, and 9 bases stayed unmatched. CDR3 length equals 15 residues. Germline CDR1 reads SGHNT; CDR2 reads YENEEA. The CDR3 nucleotides read TGTGCCAGCAGCCTAGTACGGACTAGGCACAATGAGCAGTTCTTC. Amino acid sequence: CASSLVRTRHNEQFF.

The chain recombines TRBV19 with TRBJ2-3; D may be TRBD1 (6 bases). Trimming removed 6 bases at V and 8 bases at J, with 24 bases between. CDR1 is LNHDA and CDR2 is SQIVND in the germline V gene (reference sequence). The CDR3 covers 16 residues. The CDR3 sequence is CASRISTGTPPGTQYF. The CDR3 region has the DNA TGTGCCAGTAGGATCAGTACCGGGACACCCCCTGGTACGCAGTATTTT.

This chain joins TRBV27 and TRBJ1-1; 9 nucleotides agree with TRBD1. There are 15 residues in the CDR3. The J segment lost 5 bases and the V segment lost 5 bases, leaving 9 bases of the junction unmatched. The germline V gene has CDR1 MNHEY and CDR2 SMNVEV (reference sequence). CDR3 coding DNA: TGTGCCAGCAGTGTCAACAGGGGGCGTTTAACTGAAGCTTTCTTT. This encodes CASSVNRGRLTEAFF.

This clone appeared once. V usage is TRBV6-6 and J usage is TRBJ1-1; 8 bases fit TRBD1. The germline V gene has CDR1 MNHNY and CDR2 SVGAGI (reference sequence). The CDR3 loop spans 15 amino acids. J lost 4 bases, V lost 5 bases, and 9 bases had no gene match. In nucleotides, the CDR3 is TGTGCCAGCAGTCGCCCTGTTACAGGGGGCACTGAAGCTTTCTTT. Protein product: CASSRPVTGGTEAFF.

The rearrangement joins TRBV7-3 to TRBJ2-7, with a weak D call TRBD1 (6 bases). Deletions cut 5 bases from V and 6 bases from J, with 17 bases between. The CDR3 has 14 residues. CDR1 and CDR2 (germline): SGHTA, FQGTGA. CDR3 region: CASSPLPDSREQYF. The CDR3, as DNA: TGTGCCAGCAGCCCCCTTCCGGACAGCCGCGAGCAGTACTTC.

This clone was counted once. The rearrangement joins TRBV7-3 to TRBJ2-6, with no clear D. Trimming took 5 bases from V and 0 from J, leaving 5 bases between them. The CDR3 loop spans 14 amino acids. Per germline, CDR1 SGHTA and CDR2 FQGTGA. CDR3 amino acids: CASSVYSGANVLTF. CDR3 coding DNA: TGTGCCAGCAGCGTTTACTCTGGGGCCAACGTCCTGACTTTC.

The genes are TRBV27 and TRBJ1-5; 9 bases are shared with TRBD1. CDR3 length: 16 residues. Germline V CDR1 and CDR2: MNHEY, SMNVEV (reference sequence). J lost 6 bases, V lost 2 bases, and 8 bases had no gene match. The CDR3 DNA reads TGTGCCAGCAGTTTAATGGGACAGGGATTTGGTCAGCCCCAGCATTTT. This gives the protein CASSLMGQGFGQPQHF.